In its sample, the clone carrying this T cell receptor beta chain was seen once. This entry comes from a study of blood T cell repertoires in COVID-19. Study overall: Italy, Spain and the United States were the sources of the convalescent and acute COVID-19 samples. T cells, B-cell-depleted T cells, or PBMCs provided the cDNA or gDNA that served as material.

TCRdb keeps only in-frame clones here, not all; method: immunoSEQ multiplex PCR. The sample carries 100,000 to 150,000 clones, more than 70% recorded once. This CDR3 comprises 14 residues. Per the germline V gene, CDR1 is SGHAT and CDR2 is FQDESV (reference sequence). V was pared by 3 bases and J by 5 bases, with 11 bases between. Sequencing was carried out using peripheral blood. The receptor was derived from a human donor in a cohort sampled during active COVID-19. This chain joins TRBV11-1 and TRBJ2-1, with D tentatively TRBD2 (6 bases). CDR3 DNA sequence: TGTGCCAGCAGCTTGGGGGGACTCCACAATGAGCAGTTCTTC. As protein: CASSLGGLHNEQFF.